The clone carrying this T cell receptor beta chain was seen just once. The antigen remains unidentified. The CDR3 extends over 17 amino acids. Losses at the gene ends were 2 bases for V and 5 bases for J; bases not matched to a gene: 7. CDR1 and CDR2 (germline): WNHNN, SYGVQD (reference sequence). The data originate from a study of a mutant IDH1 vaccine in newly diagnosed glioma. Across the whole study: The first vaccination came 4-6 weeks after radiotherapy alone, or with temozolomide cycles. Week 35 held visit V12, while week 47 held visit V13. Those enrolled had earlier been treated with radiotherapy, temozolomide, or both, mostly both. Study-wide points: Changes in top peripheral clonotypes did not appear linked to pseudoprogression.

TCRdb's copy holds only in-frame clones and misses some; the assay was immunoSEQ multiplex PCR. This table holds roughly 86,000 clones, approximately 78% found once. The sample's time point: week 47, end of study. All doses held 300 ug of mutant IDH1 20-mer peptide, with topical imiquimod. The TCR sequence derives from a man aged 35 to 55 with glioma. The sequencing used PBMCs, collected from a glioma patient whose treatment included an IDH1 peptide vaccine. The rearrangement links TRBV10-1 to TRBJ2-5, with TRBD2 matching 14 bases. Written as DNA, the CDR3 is TGCGCCAGCAGTGAGGTGACTAGCGGGAGGGCCTTGGAGACCCAGTACTTC. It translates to CASSEVTSGRALETQYF.